The 18 T cell receptor beta chains given below trace back to one sample, sequenced in a study of OX40 agonist ivuxolimab in advanced cancers. TCRdb's copy holds only in-frame clones and misses some; the assay was immunoSEQ multiplex PCR. The sample has 77,000 or so clones; about 90% are singletons. The sample consisted of CD4+ or CD8+ T cells sorted from blood, taken in a trial of the OX40 agonist ivuxolimab. The receptor set was obtained from an adult with an advanced solid tumor such as melanoma, head and neck, liver or kidney cancer.

The count of this clone is one. V is TRBV27 and J is TRBJ2-7, with TRBD2 matching 8 bases. The V segment lost 1 base and the J segment 2 bases; nucleotides outside the gene matches: 10. The CDR3 is 17 amino acids. The germline V gene encodes CDR1 MNHEY and CDR2 SMNVEV (reference sequence). DNA for the CDR3: TGTGCCAGCAGTTTATGGGGGGGGCAGCGGGGGACCTACGAGCAGTACTTC. Its translation is CASSLWGGQRGTYEQYF.

This chain links TRBV18 with TRBJ1-6; D not resolved. The germline V gene has CDR1 KGHSH and CDR2 LQKENI. Between the trimmed V and J ends, which lost 3 bases and 7 bases, there was a span of 10 bases. The CDR3 extends over 14 amino acids. The chain's CDR3 is CASSPPDRNSPLHF. CDR3 sequence (DNA): TGTGCCAGCTCACCGCCCGATCGGAATTCACCCCTCCACTTT.

This chain links TRBV5-1 with TRBJ2-7, with 9 bases fitting TRBD1. Germline loops: CDR1 SGHRS, CDR2 YFSETQ. This CDR3 is 16 amino acids long. Trimming took 4 bases from V and 5 from J; bases not matched to a gene: 13. This chain's CDR3 is CASSLLPGTGQDEQYF. The CDR3, as DNA: TGCGCCAGCAGCCTCTTACCCGGGACAGGGCAGGACGAGCAGTACTTC.

This clone was seen only once. Different DNA sequences within this sample yield the same CDR3. The chain links TRBV7-2 to TRBJ2-3; no clear D. Germline assignment: CDR1 SGHTA and CDR2 FQGNSA. This CDR3 region has 12 residues. V was trimmed by 4 bases and J by 2 bases, leaving 4 bases between them. CDR3 loop: CASSSYTDTQYF. The CDR3, as DNA: TGTGCCAGCAGCTCCTACACAGATACGCAGTATTTT.

The chain joins TRBV7-2 to TRBJ2-7; 9 bases match TRBD1. Germline CDR1 and CDR2: SGHTA and FQGNSA. Unmatched junction bases numbered 10, after V lost 6 bases and J lost 4 bases. CDR3 length: 15 residues. The CDR3, as DNA: TGTGCCAGCAGTCTTACGGGACAGGGTATTTACGAGCAGTACTTC. It codes for CASSLTGQGIYEQYF.

The chain combines TRBV7-8 with TRBJ1-1; 11 bases line up with TRBD1. Looked up from germline, CDR1 is SGHVS and CDR2 is FQNEAQ. The CDR3 totals 15 residues. Trimming removed 4 bases from V and 3 bases from J; junction bases left unmatched: 4. CDR3 coding DNA: TGTGCCAGCAGCTCCCGGGACAGGGGGGACACTGAAGCTTTCTTT. It yields the protein CASSSRDRGDTEAFF.

By proportion, this clone is medium-sized. The V and J genes are TRBV5-1 and TRBJ1-2; possible D gene TRBD1, 6 bases. V lost 0 bases and J lost 6, with 9 bases in between. Germline lookup yields CDR1 SGHRS and CDR2 YFSETQ. CDR3 length: 13 residues. The CDR3 region is CASSLGRTDGYTF. Written as DNA, the CDR3 is TGCGCCAGCAGCTTGGGGCGGACAGATGGCTACACCTTC.

This clone was observed once. J is TRBJ2-4 and V is TRBV10-1, with TRBD2 matching 14 bases. The CDR3 runs 15 residues. The junction had 1 base not matched to a gene; V was cut back by 0 bases and J by 9 bases. From germline, CDR1 is WNHNN and CDR2 SYGVQD (reference sequence). CDR3 amino acids: CASSESGTSGGIQYF. CDR3 DNA sequence: TGCGCCAGCAGTGAGTCGGGGACTAGCGGGGGCATTCAGTACTTC.

The chain uses TRBV19 and TRBJ1-1; D gene ambiguous. Deletions cut 6 bases from V and 3 bases from J, with 14 bases between. The length of the CDR3 is 14 residues. CDR1 is LNHDA, CDR2 SQIVND, per germline (reference sequence). The CDR3 loop reads CASSRDGVYTEAFF. CDR3 sequence (DNA): TGTGCCAGTAGCCGAGACGGGGTGTACACTGAAGCTTTCTTT.

This chain uses TRBV28 with TRBJ1-2; 8 positions match TRBD1. Germline lookup yields CDR1 MDHEN and CDR2 SYDVKM. Trimming removed 3 bases from V and 5 bases from J; junction bases left unmatched: 5. CDR3 length: 14 amino acids. The CDR3 region is CASSFRDRHYGYTF. In nucleotides, the CDR3 is TGTGCCAGCAGTTTCAGGGACAGGCATTATGGCTACACCTTC.

This chain uses TRBV28 with TRBJ2-5; no clear D. This CDR3 comprises 11 residues. Germline values: CDR1 MDHEN, CDR2 SYDVKM. The germline V and J ends were trimmed by 3 bases and 4 bases, with 3 bases remaining between them. CDR3 region: CASSLGETQYF. The CDR3 DNA reads as TGTGCCAGCAGTTTGGGAGAGACCCAGTACTTC.

V gene TRBV19 combines with J gene TRBJ1-2; 7 positions match TRBD1. The V and J ends lost 8 bases and 4 bases, in that order; junction bases with no gene match: 19. Germline lookup yields CDR1 LNHDA and CDR2 SQIVND (reference sequence). The CDR3 length is 17 residues. The CDR3 region has the DNA TGTGCCAGTCGGCCCCTCGGGACAGAAGGTTCGTTCTATGGCTACACCTTC. Protein sequence: CASRPLGTEGSFYGYTF.

This clone was seen a few times. This chain connects TRBV4-2 to TRBJ2-4, with D perhaps given as TRBD1 or TRBD2 (5 bases each). Germline values: CDR1 LGHNA, CDR2 YNFKEQ. This CDR3 spans 16 amino acids. Trimming left V 0 bases short and J 5 bases short, with 14 bases between. CDR3 loop: CASSQDRSLGENIQYF. CDR3 DNA: TGTGCCAGCAGCCAAGATCGGTCACTAGGGGAAAACATTCAGTACTTC.

This clone was found once. This rearrangement joins TRBV30 to TRBJ2-7; 7 bases align to TRBD2. V shed 0 bases and J 0 bases; nucleotides not matched to a gene: 2. Germline lookup yields CDR1 GTSNPN and CDR2 SVGIG (reference sequence). The CDR3 runs 14 residues. The CDR3 nucleotides are TGTGCCTGGAGTGTGGGGGGGAGCTCCTACGAGCAGTACTTC. It specifies CAWSVGGSSYEQYF.

This sequence joins TRBV6-6 and TRBJ2-7; D unclear. CDR1 is MNHNY, CDR2 SVGAGI, per germline (reference sequence). V was shortened by 2 bases and J by 3 bases, with 14 bases between the two germline ends. This CDR3 has 15 amino acids. The CDR3 bases are TGTGCCAGCAGTTACGTATTGGCGGAGAACTACGAGCAGTACTTC. Its translation is CASSYVLAENYEQYF.

The chain recombines TRBV13 with TRBJ2-5; 12 bases agree with TRBD2. Losses at the gene ends were 5 bases for V and 5 bases for J; bases not matched to a gene: 6. The CDR3 consists of 15 residues. Per germline, CDR1 PRHDT and CDR2 FYEKMQ (reference sequence). CDR3 protein: CASSLGTSGPETQYF. The CDR3 nucleotides read TGTGCCAGCAGCCTCGGGACTAGCGGGCCGGAGACCCAGTACTTC.

The chain carries TRBV18 and TRBJ1-1; possibly TRBD1 for D (5 bases). Trimming removed 4 bases from V and 5 bases from J, with 11 bases in between. Germline V CDR1 and CDR2: KGHSH, LQKENI. The CDR3 consists of 13 residues. The CDR3: CASSRQGGTEAFF. The CDR3 DNA is TGTGCCAGCTCACGGCAGGGAGGGACTGAAGCTTTCTTT.

This sequence joins TRBV9 and TRBJ2-6; the D is unclear. V lost 3 bases to trimming and J lost 0 bases, with 13 bases between them. CDR3 length equals 17 residues. Germline V gene sequence: CDR1 SGDLS, CDR2 YYNGEE. In DNA form, the CDR3 reads TGTGCCAGCAGCGCACGGAGTATGAGCTCTGGGGCCAACGTCCTGACTTTC. Translating gives CASSARSMSSGANVLTF.